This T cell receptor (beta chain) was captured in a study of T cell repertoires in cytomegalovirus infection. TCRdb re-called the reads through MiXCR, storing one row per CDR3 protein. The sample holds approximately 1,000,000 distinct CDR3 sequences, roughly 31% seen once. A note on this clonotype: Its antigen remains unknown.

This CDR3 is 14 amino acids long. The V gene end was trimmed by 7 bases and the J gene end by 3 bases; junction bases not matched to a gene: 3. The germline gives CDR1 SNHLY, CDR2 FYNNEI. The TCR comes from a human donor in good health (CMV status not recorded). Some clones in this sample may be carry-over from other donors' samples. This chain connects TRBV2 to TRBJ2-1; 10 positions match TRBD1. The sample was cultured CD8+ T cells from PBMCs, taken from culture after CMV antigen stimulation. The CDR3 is CASMGTGDYNEQFF. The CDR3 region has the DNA TGTGCCAGCATGGGGACAGGGGACTACAATGAGCAGTTCTTC.